The 19 T cell receptor beta chains below were found in one sample sequenced in a study of cytomegalovirus exposure and HLA in healthy donors. TCRdb's table, derived via immunoSEQ multiplex PCR, lists solely in-frame clones and lacks some. Of around 160,000 clones in the sample, 70% to 90% were seen once. The sample taken for sequencing was PBMCs. The receptors stem from a man between 18 and 35 years old in good health and CMV-seronegative.

The chain recombines TRBV25-1 with TRBJ2-2; D uncertain. The V and J ends lost 6 bases and 7 bases respectively, with 6 bases between them. Germline V gene sequence: CDR1 MGHDK, CDR2 SYGVNS. CDR3 length equals 11 residues. The CDR3 bases are TGTGCCAGCAGGCATAGCGGGGAGCTGTTTTTT. Protein: CASRHSGELFF.

The V call is TRBV4-1, the J call TRBJ2-7, with a possible D match to TRBD1 (5 bases). The V and J ends lost 1 base and 4 bases respectively, with 14 bases between them. CDR1 and CDR2 (germline): MGHRA, YSYEKL. CDR3 length equals 15 residues. This chain's CDR3 is CASSQGPDRRYEQYF. DNA for the CDR3: TGCGCCAGCAGCCAAGGGCCCGACAGAAGGTACGAGCAGTACTTC.

This chain connects TRBV6-5 to TRBJ2-7; 11 nucleotides agree with TRBD2. V lost 4 bases to trimming and J lost 6 bases; unmatched junction nucleotides: 5. CDR1 is MNHEY and CDR2 is SVGAGI in the germline V gene. The CDR3 runs to 14 residues. For the CDR3, the DNA is TGTGCCAGCAGTTTGGGGACTAGCGGCTCCGAGCAGTACTTC. This codes for CASSLGTSGSEQYF.

The V gene is TRBV5-1, the J gene TRBJ1-1; weak D call: TRBD1 (5 bases). Germline CDR1 reads SGHRS; CDR2 reads YFSETQ. The V end lost 0 bases, the J end lost 8 bases, and 14 bases lay between the germline ends. This CDR3 contains 14 residues. As DNA, the CDR3 is TGCGCCAGCAGCTTGGTGGGGCCGCGGTCGGAAGCTTTCTTT. This sequence encodes CASSLVGPRSEAFF.

This clone was detected once. The germline gene is not matched at one end of the junction; a read error may be the cause. The chain is built from TRBV4-1 and TRBJ1-1; D might be TRBD1 (5 bases). The V gene's germline CDR1 is MGHRA and CDR2 YSYEKL. The CDR3 contains 13 residues. The CDR3 protein is CASSQSRDSSLGF. In nucleotides, the CDR3 is TGCGCCAGCAGCCAATCTCGGGACTCCAGTTTGGGGTTT.

The V gene is TRBV7-8, the J gene TRBJ2-1; 7 bases fit TRBD1. J lost 10 bases, V lost 5 bases, and 8 bases had no gene match. Germline lookup yields CDR1 SGHVS and CDR2 FQNEAQ. This CDR3 has 13 amino acids. CDR3 DNA: TGTGCCAGCAGCCCAGGGGGAGAGCGGGAGCAGTTCTTC. Translation gives CASSPGGEREQFF.

CDR3 amino acids: CASSIEGQGLAGELFF. CDR3 sequence (DNA): TGTGCCAGTAGTATAGAGGGACAGGGATTGGCCGGGGAGCTGTTTTTT. This chain connects TRBV19 to TRBJ2-2, with 9 bases aligning to TRBD1. The CDR3 length is 16 residues. J was trimmed by 6 bases and V by 0 bases; bases with no gene match: 5. Germline CDR1 LNHDA, CDR2 SQIVND (reference sequence).

The rearrangement joins TRBV2 to TRBJ1-4; weak D call: TRBD1 (6 bases). The CDR3 contains 14 residues. Trimming removed 6 bases at V and 8 bases at J, with 16 bases between. Germline V gives CDR1 SNHLY, CDR2 FYNNEI. CDR3 residues: CASRAGGGNEKLFF. The CDR3, as DNA: TGTGCCAGCAGAGCGGGGGGGGGCAACGAAAAACTGTTTTTT.

The rearrangement uses TRBV9 and TRBJ2-2, with 10 bases fitting TRBD1. The J segment lost 3 bases and the V segment lost 4 bases, leaving 6 bases of the junction unmatched. This CDR3 has 16 residues. Germline assignment: CDR1 SGDLS and CDR2 YYNGEE. The CDR3 here is CASSPPGQGYTGELFF. The DNA for the CDR3 is TGTGCCAGCAGCCCTCCGGGACAGGGGTACACCGGGGAGCTGTTTTTT.

This chain links TRBV5-6 with TRBJ1-5; D is undetermined. V lost 4 bases and J lost 3, with 5 bases in between. CDR1 and CDR2 from the germline V gene are SGHDT and YYEEEE. CDR3 length: 12 amino acids. This CDR3 reads CASSLYNQPQHF. The CDR3 region has the DNA TGTGCCAGCAGCCTGTACAATCAGCCCCAGCATTTT.

The chain couples TRBV4-3 to TRBJ2-7, with 7 bases that match TRBD1. The V and J ends lost 1 base and 3 bases, in that order; junction bases with no gene match: 6. The CDR3 sequence is 15 residues long. Germline V gives CDR1 LGHNA, CDR2 YSLEER. CDR3 DNA: TGCGCCAGCAGCCAAGGAACCGGGACAGACTACGAGCAGTACTTC. This translates into CASSQGTGTDYEQYF.

On this clone: This sample also contains other DNA sequences that code for the same CDR3. The chain has TRBV6-5 and TRBJ1-1; TRBD1 agrees at 8 bases. This CDR3 has 14 residues. Germline CDR1 is MNHEY and CDR2 is SVGAGI. Unmatched junction bases numbered 4, after V lost 6 bases and J lost 1 base. CDR3 protein: CASSSQGGNTEAFF. CDR3 DNA sequence: TGTGCCAGCAGCTCACAGGGGGGGAACACTGAAGCTTTCTTT.

The chain recombines TRBV27 with TRBJ2-2, with 7 bases that match TRBD2. This CDR3 is built from 15 residues. CDR1 is MNHEY and CDR2 is SMNVEV in the germline V gene (reference sequence). Trimming at V came to 0 bases and at J to 3 bases, leaving 1 base not matched to a gene. The CDR3 DNA follows: TGTGCCAGCAGTTTATCTCTAGCGGACACCGGGGAGCTGTTTTTT. Its translation is CASSLSLADTGELFF.

The chain couples TRBV2 to TRBJ2-3, with a tentative D call TRBD2 (7 bases). The CDR3 spans 16 residues. Trimming pared 3 bases from V and 1 base from J, leaving 14 bases between. Germline values: CDR1 SNHLY, CDR2 FYNNEI. Here the CDR3 reads CASSDSGGGRTDTQYF. The CDR3, as DNA: TGTGCCAGCAGTGACTCTGGGGGGGGGCGCACAGATACGCAGTATTTT. Full variable domain (outside the CDR3, taken from reference TRBV2 and TRBJ2-3): EPEVTQTPSHQVTQMGQEVILRCVPISNHLYFYWYRQILGQKVEFLVSFYNNEISEKSEIFDDQFSVERPDGSNFTLKIRSTKLEDSAMYFCASSDSGGGRTDTQYFGPGTRLTVL.

The rearrangement links TRBV4-3 to TRBJ2-3; D is ambiguous. The CDR3 length is 17 residues. Germline CDR1 and CDR2: LGHNA and YSLEER. The germline V and J ends were trimmed by 4 bases and 0 bases, with 17 bases remaining between them. CDR3 sequence (DNA): TGCGCCAGCAGCCGCCGCCCTGACTCCTCTAGCACAGATACGCAGTATTTT. This gives the protein CASSRRPDSSSTDTQYF.

The chain recombines TRBV4-3 with TRBJ2-3; 7 nucleotides agree with TRBD2. The CDR3 is 16 amino acids. Germline loops: CDR1 LGHNA, CDR2 YSLEER. Germline trimming cut 5 bases from V and 4 bases from J; bases unmatched to any gene: 12. As DNA, the CDR3 is TGCGCCAGCAGCTTCGGCGGGGCGGGAGATGCAGATACGCAGTATTTT. Residues: CASSFGGAGDADTQYF.

The chain employs TRBV11-2 and TRBJ1-1; D is ambiguous. The CDR3 loop spans 15 amino acids. Germline CDR1 and CDR2: SGHAT and FQNNGV. Trimming cost V 7 bases and J 0 bases, with 15 bases left between them. DNA of the CDR3: TGTGCCAGCATCCAAACCGTACTCATGAACACTGAAGCTTTCTTT. It translates to CASIQTVLMNTEAFF.

This chain links TRBV2 with TRBJ1-4; the D gene is possibly TRBD1 (5 bases). Germline V gene data show CDR1 as SNHLY and CDR2 as FYNNEI. The CDR3 is 15 residues long. The germline V and J ends were trimmed by 8 bases and 2 bases, with 15 bases remaining between them. The CDR3 sequence is CASAEGVATNEKLFF. CDR3 DNA sequence: TGTGCCAGCGCCGAAGGGGTGGCCACTAATGAAAAACTGTTTTTT. Looking up the rest from reference TRBV2 and TRBJ1-4 gives the full variable domain: EPEVTQTPSHQVTQMGQEVILRCVPISNHLYFYWYRQILGQKVEFLVSFYNNEISEKSEIFDDQFSVERPDGSNFTLKIRSTKLEDSAMYFCASAEGVATNEKLFFGSGTQLSVL.

The rearrangement uses TRBV6-1 and TRBJ1-5, with unresolved D. From germline, CDR1 is MNHNS and CDR2 SASEGT. This CDR3 comprises 15 residues. Deletions cut 8 bases from V and 0 bases from J, with 14 bases between. CDR3 nucleotides: TGTGCCAGCCGGGAAGCAGCATATAGCAATCAGCCCCAGCATTTT. Its protein is CASREAAYSNQPQHF.